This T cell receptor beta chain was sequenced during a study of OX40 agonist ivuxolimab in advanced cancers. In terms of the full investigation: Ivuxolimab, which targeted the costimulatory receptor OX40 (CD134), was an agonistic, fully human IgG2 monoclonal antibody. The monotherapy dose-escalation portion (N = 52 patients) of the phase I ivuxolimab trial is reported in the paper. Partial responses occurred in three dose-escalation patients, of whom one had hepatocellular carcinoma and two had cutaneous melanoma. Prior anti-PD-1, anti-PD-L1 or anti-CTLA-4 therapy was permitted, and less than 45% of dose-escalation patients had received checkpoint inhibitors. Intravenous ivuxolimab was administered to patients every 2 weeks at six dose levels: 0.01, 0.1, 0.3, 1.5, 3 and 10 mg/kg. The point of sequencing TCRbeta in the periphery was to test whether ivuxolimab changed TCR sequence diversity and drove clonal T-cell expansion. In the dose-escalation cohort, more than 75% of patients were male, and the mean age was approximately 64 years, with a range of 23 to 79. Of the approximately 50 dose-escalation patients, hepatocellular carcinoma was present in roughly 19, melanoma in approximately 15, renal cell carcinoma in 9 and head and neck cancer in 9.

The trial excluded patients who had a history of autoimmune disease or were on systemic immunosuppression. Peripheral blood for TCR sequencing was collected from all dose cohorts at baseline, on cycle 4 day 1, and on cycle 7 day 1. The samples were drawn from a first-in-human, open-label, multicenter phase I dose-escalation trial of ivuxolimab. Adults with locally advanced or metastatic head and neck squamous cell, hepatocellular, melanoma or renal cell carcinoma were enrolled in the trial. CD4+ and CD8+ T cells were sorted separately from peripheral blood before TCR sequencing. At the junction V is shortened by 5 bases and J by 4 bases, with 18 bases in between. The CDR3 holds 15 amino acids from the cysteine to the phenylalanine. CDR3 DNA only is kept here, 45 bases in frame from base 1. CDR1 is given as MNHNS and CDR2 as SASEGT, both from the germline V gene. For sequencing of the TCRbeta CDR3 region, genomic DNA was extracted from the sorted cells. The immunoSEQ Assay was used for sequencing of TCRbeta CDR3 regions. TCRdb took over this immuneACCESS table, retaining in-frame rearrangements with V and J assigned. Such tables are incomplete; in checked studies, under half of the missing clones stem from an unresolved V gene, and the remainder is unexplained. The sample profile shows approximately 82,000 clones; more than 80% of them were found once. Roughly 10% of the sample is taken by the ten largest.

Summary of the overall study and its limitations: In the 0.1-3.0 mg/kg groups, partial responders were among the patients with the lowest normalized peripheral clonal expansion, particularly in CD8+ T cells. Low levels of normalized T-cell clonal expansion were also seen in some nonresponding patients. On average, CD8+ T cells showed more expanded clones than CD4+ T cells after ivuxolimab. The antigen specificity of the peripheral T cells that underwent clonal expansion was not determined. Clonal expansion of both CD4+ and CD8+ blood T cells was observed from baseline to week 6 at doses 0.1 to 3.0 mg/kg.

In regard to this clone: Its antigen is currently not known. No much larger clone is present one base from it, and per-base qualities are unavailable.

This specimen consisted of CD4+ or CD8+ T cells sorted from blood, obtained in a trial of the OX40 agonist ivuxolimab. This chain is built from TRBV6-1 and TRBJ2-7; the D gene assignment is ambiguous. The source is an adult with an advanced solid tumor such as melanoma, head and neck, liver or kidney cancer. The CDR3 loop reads CASSRVGGLRYEQYF. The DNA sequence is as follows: TGTGCCAGCAGTCGGGTGGGCGGATTAAGGTACGAGCAGTACTTC.